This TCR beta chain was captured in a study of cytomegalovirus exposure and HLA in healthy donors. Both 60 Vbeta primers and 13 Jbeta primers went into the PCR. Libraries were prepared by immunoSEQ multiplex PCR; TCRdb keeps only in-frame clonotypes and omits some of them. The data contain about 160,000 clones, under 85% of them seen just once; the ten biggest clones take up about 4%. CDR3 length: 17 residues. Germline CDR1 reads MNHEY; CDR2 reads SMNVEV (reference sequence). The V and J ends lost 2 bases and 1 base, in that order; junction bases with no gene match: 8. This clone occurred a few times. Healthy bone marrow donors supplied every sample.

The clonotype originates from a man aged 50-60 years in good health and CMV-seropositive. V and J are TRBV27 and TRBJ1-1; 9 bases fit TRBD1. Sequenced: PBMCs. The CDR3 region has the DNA TGTGCCAGCAGTTTAGACAGGGGGTATTTTGAGAACACTGAAGCTTTCTTT. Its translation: CASSLDRGYFENTEAFF.